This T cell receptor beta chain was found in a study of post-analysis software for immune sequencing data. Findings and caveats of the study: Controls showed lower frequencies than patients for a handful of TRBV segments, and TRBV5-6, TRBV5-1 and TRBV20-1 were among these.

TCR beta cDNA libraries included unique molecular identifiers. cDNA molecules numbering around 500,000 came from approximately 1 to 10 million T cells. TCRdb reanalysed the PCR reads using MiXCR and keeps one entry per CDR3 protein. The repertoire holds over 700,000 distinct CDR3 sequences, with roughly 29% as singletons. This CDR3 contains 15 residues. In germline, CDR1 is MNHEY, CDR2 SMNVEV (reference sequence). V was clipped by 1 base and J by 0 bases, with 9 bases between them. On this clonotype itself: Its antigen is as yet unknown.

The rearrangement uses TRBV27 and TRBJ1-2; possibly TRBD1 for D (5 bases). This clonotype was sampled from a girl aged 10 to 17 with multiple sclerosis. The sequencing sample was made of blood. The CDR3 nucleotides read TGTGCCAGCAGTTTATGGGGCCCAGCTAACTATGGCTACACCTTC. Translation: CASSLWGPANYGYTF.